This TCR beta chain appears in the sequencing data of a study of shared clonotypes between healthy human individuals. Turning to the study itself: The people who gave samples were a couple of women and a few men aged 18 to 49. Broader study findings: Sequencing depth was expected to affect clonotype sharing among donors. Naive subsets tended to show greater estimated richness than memory subsets.

Assay: immunoSEQ multiplex PCR; the TCRdb copy retains only in-frame clones and omits some. The sample holds a few million clones; about 90% are singletons and the top ten take approximately 0.39%. CD4+ cells were split into CD45RA+ naive and CD45RA-negative memory subsets. This clone has only one observation. Its antigen remains unidentified. The source is a man aged 18 to 30 in good health. Some clones in this sample may be carry-over from other donors' samples. Sequenced input: naive CD4+ T cells from PBMCs. Subset of the sample: CD45RA+ positively selected.

The CDR3 DNA sequence: TGTGCCAGCAGTGAAGAATTTGGAGGGGGCGGTCAGCCCCAGCATTTT. This codes for CASSEEFGGGGQPQHF. The chain links TRBV6-1 to TRBJ1-5; TRBD1 matches 7 bases. V shed 1 base, J shed 6 bases, and the junction held 9 bases outside the gene matches. The CDR3 is 16 amino acids. The germline V gene has CDR1 MNHNS and CDR2 SASEGT.